The 18 T cell receptor beta chains listed next were all sequenced from one sample in a study of graft-versus-host responses after intestinal transplantation. The data were produced by immunoSEQ multiplex PCR, yet TCRdb's version contains in-frame clones alone and is incomplete. The sample shows 14,000 or so clones, around 87% of them seen only once. The sample in question was bone marrow, obtained less than 130 days after intestinal transplantation. These receptors came from a human patient who received an intestinal transplant, so some T cells may come from the graft donor.

The chain employs TRBV5-4 and TRBJ1-1; D remains ambiguous. Trimming cost V 1 base and J 7 bases, with 11 bases left between them. Per the germline V gene, CDR1 is SGHNT and CDR2 is YYREEE (reference sequence). The CDR3 loop spans 13 amino acids. The CDR3 spells CASSLPEDDEAFF. DNA for the CDR3: TGTGCCAGCAGCTTGCCCGAGGATGATGAAGCTTTCTTT.

V and J are TRBV28 and TRBJ1-1; D is unclear. This CDR3 region has 12 residues. Germline V gene data show CDR1 as MDHEN and CDR2 as SYDVKM. V was clipped by 6 bases and J by 2 bases, with 7 bases between them. CDR3 protein: CASRDQNTEAFF. The CDR3 DNA sequence: TGTGCCAGCAGAGACCAAAACACTGAAGCTTTCTTT.

The chain is built from TRBV2 and TRBJ2-7; D remains ambiguous. This CDR3 is 13 amino acids long. CDR1 is SNHLY, CDR2 FYNNEI, per germline. Trimming shortened V by 0 bases and J by 0 bases, and 3 bases separated the two germline ends. CDR3 amino acids: CASSEAISYEQYF. In DNA, the CDR3 is TGTGCCAGCAGTGAAGCTATCTCCTACGAGCAGTACTTC.

The J gene is TRBJ2-1, the V gene TRBV12-5; TRBD2 agrees at 12 bases. Per the germline V gene, CDR1 is LGHNT and CDR2 is FRNRAP. V dropped 5 bases and J dropped 4; count of bases not matched to a gene: 6. The CDR3 runs 16 residues. Here the CDR3 reads CASGPRTSGTYNEQFF. The CDR3 DNA reads as TGTGCTAGTGGTCCACGGACTAGCGGGACTTACAATGAGCAGTTCTTC.

The chain uses TRBV6-4 and TRBJ2-3, with 7 positions matching TRBD2. Germline V lookup: CDR1 MRHNA, CDR2 SNTAGT. This CDR3 is built from 16 residues. J lost 0 bases, V lost 4 bases, and 7 bases had no gene match. CDR3 region: CASSGSSGASTDTQYF. The CDR3 region has the DNA TGTGCCAGCAGTGGCTCGAGCGGGGCTAGCACAGATACGCAGTATTTT.

The chain carries TRBV6-5 and TRBJ2-1; D is possibly TRBD1 or TRBD2 (6 bases each). The germline V and J ends were trimmed by 0 bases and 2 bases, with 8 bases remaining between them. The CDR3 extends over 15 amino acids. Germline V lookup: CDR1 MNHEY, CDR2 SVGAGI. As DNA, the CDR3 is TGTGCCAGCAGTTACTCGGGGGGCGCCTACAATGAGCAGTTCTTC. Translated: CASSYSGGAYNEQFF.

The rearrangement uses TRBV27 and TRBJ2-7; 7 positions agree with TRBD2. Germline V CDR1 and CDR2: MNHEY, SMNVEV (reference sequence). With 5 bases clipped from V and 3 bases from J, the junction kept 7 bases outside the gene matches. CDR3 length equals 14 residues. The CDR3 DNA reads TGTGCCAGCAGTCCAGGGAGGGCGGTCTACGAGCAGTACTTC. It specifies CASSPGRAVYEQYF.

This clone appeared a few times. The CDR3 DNA sequence: TGTGCCAGCAGCCTCGACAGGAACACTGAAGCTTTCTTT. Translated: CASSLDRNTEAFF. The rearrangement uses TRBV7-6 and TRBJ1-1; the D gene is possibly TRBD1 (5 bases). With 5 bases removed from V and 1 base from J, the gap between germline ends came to 8 bases. The CDR3 runs to 13 residues. Germline-derived CDR1 and CDR2 are SGHVS and FNYEAQ.

The chain recombines TRBV14 with TRBJ1-4; D perhaps matches TRBD1 (6 bases). This CDR3 contains 14 residues. The germline V and J ends were trimmed by 5 bases and 8 bases, with 15 bases remaining between them. Per the germline V gene, CDR1 is SGHDN and CDR2 is FVKESK. CDR3 in amino acids: CASSGGPYREKLFF. For the CDR3, the DNA is TGTGCCAGCAGCGGGGGGCCCTATCGGGAAAAACTGTTTTTT.

V gene TRBV2 combines with J gene TRBJ2-1, with TRBD2 matching 14 bases. This CDR3 comprises 14 residues. The germline V gene has CDR1 SNHLY and CDR2 FYNNEI. V dropped 7 bases and J dropped 7; count of bases not matched to a gene: 3. CDR3 sequence: CASTGTSGRNEQFF. CDR3 DNA sequence: TGTGCCAGCACTGGGACTAGCGGGAGAAATGAGCAGTTCTTC. Drawing the rest from reference TRBV2 and TRBJ2-1, the complete variable domain is EPEVTQTPSHQVTQMGQEVILRCVPISNHLYFYWYRQILGQKVEFLVSFYNNEISEKSEIFDDQFSVERPDGSNFTLKIRSTKLEDSAMYFCASTGTSGRNEQFFGPGTRLTVL.

This chain uses TRBV4-1 with TRBJ2-7; 9 positions match TRBD2. Losses at the gene ends were 1 base for V and 3 bases for J; bases not matched to a gene: 10. Germline assignment: CDR1 MGHRA and CDR2 YSYEKL. The CDR3 extends over 17 amino acids. The chain's CDR3 is CASSQGRLRTSDYEQYF. In DNA form, the CDR3 reads TGCGCCAGCAGCCAAGGACGTTTAAGGACTAGCGACTACGAGCAGTACTTC.

The CDR3 nucleotides are TGTGCCAGCAGTGAAGCTCACTCCTACGAGCAGTACTTC. Protein: CASSEAHSYEQYF. The J gene is TRBJ2-7, the V gene TRBV6-1; the D is unclear. CDR1 and CDR2 (germline): MNHNS, SASEGT. The V end lost 0 bases, the J end lost 0 bases, and 3 bases lay between the germline ends. This CDR3 comprises 13 residues.

As regards this clone: The junction does not match germline at one end; this may be a read error. This rearrangement joins TRBV7-3 to TRBJ2-3; no definite D call. The V gene's germline CDR1 is SGHTA and CDR2 FQGTGA. The CDR3 totals 14 residues. The CDR3 nucleotides are TGTGCCAGCAGCTTAACCACAGACACAAATACGCAGTATTTT. This translates into CASSLTTDTNTQYF.

V and J are TRBV4-1 and TRBJ1-1; 8 bases map to TRBD1. Trimming at V came to 6 bases and at J to 5 bases, leaving 11 bases not matched to a gene. The CDR3 loop spans 15 amino acids. Germline V gene sequence: CDR1 MGHRA, CDR2 YSYEKL. For the CDR3, the DNA is TGCGCCAGCAGACCCCTGGACAGGGTAGATACTGAAGCTTTCTTT. Translated: CASRPLDRVDTEAFF.

This clone has a handful of counts. The chain uses TRBV4-1 and TRBJ2-7, with D perhaps TRBD1 (5 bases). Germline V gives CDR1 MGHRA, CDR2 YSYEKL. Trimming left V 1 base short and J 2 bases short, with 12 bases between. This CDR3 spans 15 amino acids. CDR3 DNA: TGCGCCAGCAGCCAAGTGGCGACAGCAACCTACGAGCAGTACTTC. Translating it yields CASSQVATATYEQYF.

J is TRBJ2-3 and V is TRBV6-4; perhaps D is TRBD1 or TRBD2 (5 bases each). With 3 bases removed from V and 3 bases from J, the gap between germline ends came to 7 bases. The CDR3 has 13 amino acids. Germline values: CDR1 MRHNA, CDR2 SNTAGT. The CDR3 coding sequence is TGTGCCAGCAGTGAAGGGGAGACAGATACGCAGTATTTT. Translating gives CASSEGETDTQYF.

The chain combines TRBV2 with TRBJ1-2, with D perhaps matching TRBD1 (5 bases). This CDR3 has 13 amino acids. V was shortened by 4 bases and J by 5 bases, with 11 bases between the two germline ends. CDR1 SNHLY and CDR2 FYNNEI come from the germline V gene. CDR3 DNA sequence: TGTGCCAGCAGTGCCGGGACTCAGTATGGCTACACCTTC. This codes for CASSAGTQYGYTF.

About this clone: The junction departs from germline at one end; a sequencing error may be responsible. V gene TRBV7-2 combines with J gene TRBJ1-1; 9 bases agree with TRBD1. CDR3 length: 11 amino acids. Germline V CDR1 and CDR2: SGHTA, FQGNSA. The CDR3 region is CASSPGTGHSF. CDR3 DNA: TGTGCCAGCAGCCCCGGGACAGGGCACTCGTTT.